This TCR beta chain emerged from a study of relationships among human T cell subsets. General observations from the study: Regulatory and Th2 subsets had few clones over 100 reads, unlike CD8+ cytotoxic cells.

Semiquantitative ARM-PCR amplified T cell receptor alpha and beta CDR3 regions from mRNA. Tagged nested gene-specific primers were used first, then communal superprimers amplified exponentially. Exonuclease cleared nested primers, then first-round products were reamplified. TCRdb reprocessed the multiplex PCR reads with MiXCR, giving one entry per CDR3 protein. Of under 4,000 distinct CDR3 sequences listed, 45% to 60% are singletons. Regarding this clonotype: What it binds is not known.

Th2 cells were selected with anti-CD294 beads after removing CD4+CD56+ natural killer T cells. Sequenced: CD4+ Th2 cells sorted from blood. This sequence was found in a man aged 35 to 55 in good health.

The CDR3 region has the DNA TGCGCCAGCAGCCTCGGACAGGTCCACAATGAGCAGTTCTTC. It yields the protein CASSLGQVHNEQFF. The V gene is TRBV5-1, the J gene TRBJ2-1, with 7 positions matching TRBD1. Germline V CDR1 and CDR2: SGHRS, YFSETQ. The CDR3 extends over 14 amino acids. J gave up 5 bases and V 4 bases, and 6 bases lay outside the gene matches.